The sequence of this T cell receptor (beta chain) was determined in a study of control samples from healthy donors and cancer patients. Germline V lookup: CDR1 LGHDT, CDR2 YNNKEL (reference sequence). The V and J ends lost 1 base and 0 bases respectively, with 12 bases between them. This CDR3 region has 16 residues. Generated by immunoSEQ multiplex PCR, the TCRdb table keeps only in-frame clones and is missing some. The table lists 100,000 to 150,000 clones, 80% to 95% of them singletons. Only one count was recorded for this clone. This chain links TRBV3-1 (or the pseudogene TRBV3-2) with TRBJ2-5; possible D gene TRBD2, 5 bases. The source material was blood. The clonotype originates from a man aged 18 to 29 in good health. The DNA of the CDR3 is TGTGCCAGCAGCCAAGGTGTCGGGAATAACCAAGAGACCCAGTACTTC. It encodes CASSQGVGNNQETQYF.